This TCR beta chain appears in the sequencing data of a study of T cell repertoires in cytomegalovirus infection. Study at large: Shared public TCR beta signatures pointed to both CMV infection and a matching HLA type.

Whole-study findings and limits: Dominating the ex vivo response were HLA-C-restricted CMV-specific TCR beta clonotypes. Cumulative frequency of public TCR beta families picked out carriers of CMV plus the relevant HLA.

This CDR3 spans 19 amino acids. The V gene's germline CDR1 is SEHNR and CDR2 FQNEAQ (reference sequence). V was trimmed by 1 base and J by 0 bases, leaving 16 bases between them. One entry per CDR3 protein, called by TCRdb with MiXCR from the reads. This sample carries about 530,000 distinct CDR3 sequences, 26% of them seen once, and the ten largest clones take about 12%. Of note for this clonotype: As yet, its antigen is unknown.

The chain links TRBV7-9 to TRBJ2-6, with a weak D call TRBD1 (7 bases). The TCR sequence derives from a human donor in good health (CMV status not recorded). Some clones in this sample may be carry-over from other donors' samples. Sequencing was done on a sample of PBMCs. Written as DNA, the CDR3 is TGTGCCAGCAGCTTAGTGGAGGGACAGACAGTCTCTGGGGCCAACGTCCTGACTTTC. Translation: CASSLVEGQTVSGANVLTF.